This T cell receptor (beta chain) appears in the sequencing data of a study of T cell responses to AZD1222 COVID-19 vaccine. Germline CDR1 and CDR2: DFQATT and SNEGSKA (reference sequence). After removal of 3 bases from V and 2 bases from J, the junction contained 6 bases not matched to a gene. The CDR3 has 15 amino acids. Some clones are missing from TCRdb's copy, which holds only in-frame ones; the method was immunoSEQ multiplex PCR. The sample has 150,000 or so clones; about 91% are singletons. In this sample, this clone turned up once. The starting material was peripheral blood, obtained on day 0 of AZD1222 vaccination. This sequence originates from an adult in good health. J is TRBJ2-3 and V is TRBV20-1; 9 nucleotides line up with TRBD2. The CDR3 DNA reads as TGCAGTGCTAGTATCCTAGCGGGATACACAGATACGCAGTATTTT. Its protein is CSASILAGYTDTQYF.